This TCR beta chain is from a study of T-cell reconstitution after alpha-beta-depleted transplantation in children. Study-wide results and limits: A year had passed since transplant, and T-cell counts and diversity by then came mostly from newly produced T cells.

The CDR3 length is 13 residues. CDR1 is SEHNR and CDR2 is FQNEAQ in the germline V gene (reference sequence). Deletions cut 4 bases from V and 7 bases from J, with 10 bases between. Unique molecular identifiers were incorporated when the TCRbeta library was constructed. TCRdb re-called the PCR reads through MiXCR, storing one row per CDR3 protein. The repertoire holds around 72,000 distinct CDR3 sequences, over 4.5% seen once, with about 20% in the top ten. This clonotype was detected many times. Antigen unknown. The sequencing used PBMCs, mostly from graft donor cells, collected 180 days after TCRalphabeta/CD19-depleted stem cell transplant. This clonotype originated in a boy in the first two years of life who had a stem cell transplant for acute myeloid leukemia, so the T cells may come from the graft donor. The rearrangement uses TRBV7-9 and TRBJ2-2; no reliable D call. Here the CDR3 reads CASSSDGFGELFF. CDR3 DNA sequence: TGTGCCAGCAGCTCCGACGGTTTCGGGGAGCTGTTTTTT.